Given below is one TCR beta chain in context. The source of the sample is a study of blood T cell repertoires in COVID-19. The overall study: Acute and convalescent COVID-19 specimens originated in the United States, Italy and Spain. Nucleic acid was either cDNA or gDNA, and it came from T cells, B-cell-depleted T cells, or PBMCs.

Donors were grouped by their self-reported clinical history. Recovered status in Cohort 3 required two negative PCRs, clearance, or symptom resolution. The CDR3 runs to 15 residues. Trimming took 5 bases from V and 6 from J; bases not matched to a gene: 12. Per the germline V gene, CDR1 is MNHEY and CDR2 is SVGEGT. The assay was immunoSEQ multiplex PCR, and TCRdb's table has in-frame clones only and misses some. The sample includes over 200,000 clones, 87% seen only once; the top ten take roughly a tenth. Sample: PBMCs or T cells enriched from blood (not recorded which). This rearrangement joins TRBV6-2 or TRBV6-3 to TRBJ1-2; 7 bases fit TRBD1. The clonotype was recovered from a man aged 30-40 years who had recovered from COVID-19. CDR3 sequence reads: CASSATQGRNDGYTF. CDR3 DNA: TGTGCCAGCAGTGCCACACAGGGGAGGAATGATGGCTACACCTTC.